This TCR beta chain was captured in a study of vaccination effects on CD4 cells after COVID-19. In the study overall: Sampling occurred a median 72 days post second dose, range 14 to 241.

As regards this clone: Its antigen is undetermined.

Assay used: immunoSEQ multiplex PCR; TCRdb lists only in-frame clones, some missing. This table has around 46,000 clones, around 70% appearing once. ViraFEST assay sequencing came after antigen-specific CD4+ T cells were expanded with viral peptide pools. Between days 10 and 11 of culture, CD4+ T cells were separated out. Each participant received a vaccine that was either BNT162b2 or mRNA-1273, given as two doses. Roughly 1.8 million PBMC per well received about 9.8 IU/ml IL-2 and approximately 10 ug/ml peptides in culture. Researchers swapped half the medium for IL-2 medium on both days 3 and 7. CDR3 size: 13 residues. Trimming removed 2 bases from V and 7 bases from J, with 11 bases in between. Germline CDR1 is LNHDA and CDR2 is SQIVND (reference sequence). Study-wide findings and caveats: Researchers reported few convalescent patients and no early post-infection timepoints in the study.

The TCR comes from a human donor who received a COVID-19 vaccine. The genes are TRBV19 and TRBJ1-2; no reliable D call. Sample: CD4+ T cells from PBMCs cultured with HCoV-OC43 spike peptides, taken after COVID-19 vaccination. As for subset: HCoV-OC43 spike overlapping peptide pool stimulation. The CDR3 DNA follows: TGTGCCAGTAGTATATCAGAGGCGGGTGGCTACACCTTC. This sequence encodes CASSISEAGGYTF.